This entry describes one T cell receptor (beta chain). This record comes from a study of shared clonotypes between healthy human individuals. The data were produced by immunoSEQ multiplex PCR, yet TCRdb's version contains in-frame clones alone and is incomplete. The repertoire holds about 2.4 million clones, with 80% to 95% as singletons. CDR1 and CDR2 from the germline V gene are SGHNT and YENEEA. Trimming pared 5 bases from V and 8 bases from J, leaving 28 bases between. This CDR3 is built from 18 residues. The V and J genes are TRBV11-3 and TRBJ2-1, with a possible D match to TRBD2 (6 bases). Sequencing was done on a sample of naive CD4+ T cells from PBMCs. As for subset: CD45RA+ positively selected. The clonotype was recovered from a man aged 18 to 29 in good health. Some clones in this sample may be carry-over from other donors' samples. The DNA for the CDR3 is TGTGCCAGCAGCGTGTCCTGGTCGGGGGAGAATTATCCCCATGAGCAGTTCTTC. It translates to CASSVSWSGENYPHEQFF.